Described below is a single T cell receptor (beta chain) sequence and its context. Its antigen is unknown. Base qualities are not at hand, and no much larger clone is one base apart. The data stem from a study of blood T cell repertoires in COVID-19 (dated by TCRdb to about 2020). Describing the broader study: The collaborator samples originated in the United States, Italy and Spain and spanned the acute and convalescent phases of COVID-19. Nearly every sample came with metadata listing a de-identified subject ID, COVID-19 status, age in years and sex. Deeply sampled blood TCRbeta repertoires from subjects exposed to, actively infected with, or recovered from COVID-19 were included in the dataset. HLA class I and class II types, where available, came from metadata supplied by the sample provider rather than from assay-based typing. The material from the prospective study consisted of cDNA or gDNA derived from T cells, B-cell-depleted T cells, or PBMCs. A freely available public database, intended as a resource for researchers studying the immune response to SARS-CoV-2, is where the repertoires were released. Samples were obtained from the ongoing ImmuneRACE study (first 160 participants) and from some 1,300 subjects provided by 6 global collaborators. What the work shows at the level of the full study, not this receptor alone: How much clinical and demographic metadata was included differed by source and by participant, and the metadata was provided uncurated.

The immunoSEQ Assay, a bias-controlled multiplex PCR, was used to amplify TCRbeta CDR3 regions from genomic DNA. On the authors' methods: The number of nucleated cells in each sample was estimated by amplification of reference gene primers within the assay. Sequence reads were collapsed and filtered to measure the absolute abundance of every unique TCRbeta CDR3 rearrangement. For each sample, productive Simpson clonality was calculated by taking the square root of Simpson's diversity index across productive rearrangements. The clones in this table, taken by TCRdb from immuneACCESS, are in-frame only. Not every clone is retained; where verified, under half of the shortfall comes from an unresolved V gene, and the cause of the rest is unknown. V and J calls plus clone size are reproduced from that table; the DNA served to infer D and trimming. The table for this sample lists around 150,000 clones; 85% to 90% of them were counted only once. The top ten constitute 10% of the sample.

Its CDR3 holds 16 amino acids, cysteine through phenylalanine. Only the CDR3 part of the read is kept: 48 bases, read in frame from the first base. The trim is 4 bases for V and 1 base for J, with a gap of 16 bases between the germline ends. The germline V gene (reference sequence) specifies SEHNR as CDR1 and FQNEAQ as CDR2. In Seattle, one collaborating source enrolled patients while the infection was active and tracked those patients longitudinally over the course of disease. Whole blood was collected in K2EDTA tubes by collaborating institutions according to the institutions' own protocols. For TCRbeta analysis, collaborator samples were shipped as frozen whole blood, as isolated PBMCs, or as DNA extracted from either sample type.

The TCR sequence derives from a woman between 70 and 85 years old with COVID-19, enrolled during active disease. The rearranged segments are TRBV7-9 and TRBJ1-2, with an unclear D gene assignment. The specimen was peripheral blood. The CDR3 protein is CASSWLQAGLNYGYTF. The DNA is TGTGCCAGCAGCTGGCTTCAGGCAGGCCTTAACTATGGCTACACCTTC.